These 27 T cell receptor beta chains originate from one sample sequenced in a study of control samples from healthy donors and cancer patients. Clones were read by immunoSEQ multiplex PCR, and TCRdb kept only the in-frame ones, dropping some. The sample holds roughly 150,000 clones; 80% to 95% are singletons and the top ten take roughly 5.5%. Sequenced sample: blood. The source is a man younger than 30 in good health.

This sequence joins TRBV24-1 and TRBJ2-3; D ambiguous. This CDR3 region has 17 residues. V lost 4 bases to trimming and J lost 0 bases, with 16 bases between them. Looked up from germline, CDR1 is KGHDR and CDR2 is SFDVKD. The CDR3 here is CATSEGSKKSSTDTQYF. The CDR3 DNA reads TGTGCCACCAGTGAAGGCTCCAAGAAATCTAGCACAGATACGCAGTATTTT.

This clone was observed a few times. The chain combines TRBV6-5 with TRBJ1-6; 7 nucleotides agree with TRBD1. The CDR3 is made up of 16 amino acids. The germline gives CDR1 MNHEY, CDR2 SVGAGI. V dropped 0 bases and J dropped 6; count of bases not matched to a gene: 5. The CDR3 DNA reads as TGTGCCAGCAGTTACTCGGTAAACAGGGGTAATTCACCCCTCCACTTT. Its translation is CASSYSVNRGNSPLHF.

The chain combines TRBV7-9 with TRBJ2-7; TRBD1 might be the D (8 bases). Trimming cost V 5 bases and J 2 bases, with 22 bases left between them. The germline V gene encodes CDR1 SEHNR and CDR2 FQNEAQ (reference sequence). The CDR3 is 17 amino acids. In DNA form, the CDR3 reads TGTGCCAGCAGCGCCAGGCCGGGGGGCAGGGGGCCCTACGAGCAGTACTTC. It yields the protein CASSARPGGRGPYEQYF.

The J gene is TRBJ2-7, the V gene TRBV6-5; TRBD2 matches 11 bases. The CDR3 runs to 14 residues. J lost 3 bases, V lost 8 bases, and 6 bases had no gene match. CDR1 and CDR2 from the germline V gene are MNHEY and SVGAGI. In DNA, the CDR3 is TGTGCCAGCTTAGGGACTAGCGGAGACTACGAGCAGTACTTC. Its translation is CASLGTSGDYEQYF.

The chain is built from TRBV5-4 and TRBJ2-3, with TRBD1 matching over 8 bases. Looked up from germline, CDR1 is SGHNT and CDR2 is YYREEE (reference sequence). The CDR3 is made up of 14 amino acids. V lost 4 bases to trimming and J lost 5 bases; unmatched junction nucleotides: 6. The CDR3 region has the DNA TGTGCCAGCAGCAAGACAGGGGCTGGAGATACGCAGTATTTT. Its protein product is CASSKTGAGDTQYF.

V is TRBV19 and J is TRBJ1-4; the D is unclear. Germline V CDR1 and CDR2: LNHDA, SQIVND (reference sequence). Trimming left V 2 bases short and J 8 bases short, with 24 bases between. There are 18 residues in the CDR3. This CDR3 reads CASSISVWQRAGTEKLFF. The CDR3, as DNA: TGTGCCAGTAGTATAAGCGTTTGGCAGAGGGCGGGAACGGAAAAACTGTTTTTT.

The chain combines TRBV13 with TRBJ2-5; 7 positions agree with TRBD2. Germline CDR1 reads PRHDT; CDR2 reads FYEKMQ (reference sequence). This CDR3 spans 14 amino acids. J gave up 3 bases and V 4 bases, and 5 bases lay outside the gene matches. Written as DNA, the CDR3 is TGTGCCAGCAGCTCGCTTGGGGGGGAAGAGACCCAGTACTTC. Its translation is CASSSLGGEETQYF.

CDR3 sequence: CASTVTGDQPQHF. In DNA form, the CDR3 reads TGTGCCAGCACCGTAACAGGGGATCAGCCCCAGCATTTT. The V and J genes are TRBV12-3 or TRBV12-4 and TRBJ1-5; 7 bases line up with TRBD1. After removal of 7 bases from V and 5 bases from J, the junction contained 5 bases not matched to a gene. CDR3 length: 13 amino acids.

V is TRBV3-1 (or the pseudogene TRBV3-2) and J is TRBJ2-1, with TRBD1 as a possible D gene (8 bases). CDR1 and CDR2 from the germline V gene are LGHDT and YNNKEL (reference sequence). This CDR3 has 15 amino acids. V shed 6 bases and J shed 2 bases, with 14 bases lying between them. CDR3 nucleotide sequence: TGTGCCAGCAGGCAACAGGGGGGGCCCTACAATGAGCAGTTCTTC. This translates into CASRQQGGPYNEQFF.

This clone showed up just once. This chain uses TRBV5-1 with TRBJ2-3, with 13 positions matching TRBD2. CDR1 SGHRS and CDR2 YFSETQ come from the germline V gene. V dropped 0 bases and J dropped 1; count of bases not matched to a gene: 5. This CDR3 contains 18 residues. The CDR3 loop reads CASSLARLAGGRTDTQYF. CDR3 nucleotide sequence: TGCGCCAGCAGCTTGGCCCGACTAGCGGGAGGACGCACAGATACGCAGTATTTT. The full variable domain, with the rest looked up from reference TRBV5-1 and TRBJ2-3, is KAGVTQTPRYLIKTRGQQVTLSCSPISGHRSVSWYQQTPGQGLQFLFEYFSETQRNKGNFPGRFSGRQFSNSRSEMNVSTLELGDSALYLCASSLARLAGGRTDTQYFGPGTRLTVL.

The genes are TRBV7-9 and TRBJ1-6; 7 bases match TRBD1. The J segment lost 5 bases and the V segment lost 5 bases, leaving 9 bases of the junction unmatched. Germline lookup yields CDR1 SEHNR and CDR2 FQNEAQ (reference sequence). This CDR3 is 16 amino acids long. As DNA, the CDR3 is TGTGCCAGCAGCCACCGCGGGACAGAGAATAATTCACCCCTCCACTTT. This sequence encodes CASSHRGTENNSPLHF.

The CDR3 loop reads CASSQDTGYQETQYF. CDR3 DNA: TGTGCCAGCAGCCAGGATACAGGGTACCAAGAGACCCAGTACTTC. The chain carries TRBV3-1 (or the pseudogene TRBV3-2) and TRBJ2-5, with a tentative D call TRBD1 (6 bases). Germline CDR1 LGHDT, CDR2 YNNKEL (reference sequence). Trimming removed 3 bases at V and 0 bases at J, with 11 bases between. This CDR3 contains 15 residues.

The chain has TRBV29-1 and TRBJ1-5; D call uncertain. Per germline, CDR1 SQVTM and CDR2 ANQGSEA. The CDR3 extends over 14 amino acids. V dropped 4 bases and J dropped 3 bases, with 13 bases sitting between them. The DNA of the CDR3 is TGCAGCGTTGTACAGATACACTACAATCAGCCCCAGCATTTT. This codes for CSVVQIHYNQPQHF.

This chain joins TRBV18 and TRBJ1-5, with D unclear. Deletions cut 2 bases from V and 2 bases from J, with 13 bases between. CDR3 size: 16 residues. Germline V gene data show CDR1 as KGHSH and CDR2 as LQKENI. In nucleotides, the CDR3 is TGTGCCAGCTCACCAGAGGCGGGAAGGGGCAATCAGCCCCAGCATTTT. It translates to CASSPEAGRGNQPQHF.

The CDR3 sequence is CASSLVTSGRFGSYNEQFF. The CDR3 bases are TGTGCCAGCAGCTTGGTAACTAGCGGGAGGTTCGGCTCCTACAATGAGCAGTTCTTC. The chain employs TRBV5-4 and TRBJ2-1; 12 bases match TRBD2. The CDR3 loop spans 19 amino acids. J lost 0 bases, V lost 0 bases, and 7 bases had no gene match. Per the germline V gene, CDR1 is SGHNT and CDR2 is YYREEE (reference sequence).

The chain recombines TRBV28 with TRBJ1-2; D uncertain. Deletions cut 2 bases from V and 8 bases from J, with 9 bases between. CDR1 is MDHEN and CDR2 is SYDVKM in the germline V gene. This CDR3 spans 12 amino acids. The CDR3 loop is CASSLHVEGYTF. Written as DNA, the CDR3 is TGTGCCAGCAGTTTACACGTCGAGGGCTACACCTTC.

V gene TRBV29-1 combines with J gene TRBJ1-4; a weak D match, TRBD1 (5 bases). CDR1 is SQVTM and CDR2 is ANQGSEA in the germline V gene. V was shortened by 7 bases and J by 0 bases, with 9 bases between the two germline ends. The CDR3 has 13 amino acids. CDR3: CSATASTNEKLFF. The CDR3 region has the DNA TGCAGCGCGACAGCTTCAACTAATGAAAAACTGTTTTTT.

This rearrangement joins TRBV27 to TRBJ1-2; D ambiguous. Trimming shortened V by 5 bases and J by 0 bases, and 13 bases separated the two germline ends. The CDR3 has 15 amino acids. From germline, CDR1 is MNHEY and CDR2 SMNVEV (reference sequence). The CDR3 bases are TGTGCCAGCAGTCATTCCCAGAGAGCTAACTATGGCTACACCTTC. This sequence encodes CASSHSQRANYGYTF.

The chain uses TRBV28 and TRBJ2-2; 10 nucleotides match TRBD2. The germline CDR1 and CDR2 sequences are MDHEN and SYDVKM. Losses at the gene ends were 3 bases for V and 2 bases for J; bases not matched to a gene: 15. The CDR3 totals 20 residues. The CDR3 spells CASSLRGLGLAGANTGELFF. The CDR3 DNA reads TGTGCCAGCAGTTTGAGGGGGTTGGGCCTAGCGGGAGCAAACACCGGGGAGCTGTTTTTT.

This clone showed up just once. The gene calls are TRBV18 and TRBJ2-1; 8 bases fit TRBD2. This CDR3 is 16 amino acids long. The germline V gene encodes CDR1 KGHSH and CDR2 LQKENI. Germline trimming cut 1 base from V and 5 bases from J; bases unmatched to any gene: 7. The CDR3 coding sequence is TGTGCCAGCTCACCACGAACGGCGGGAGGCCACAATGAGCAGTTCTTC. This sequence encodes CASSPRTAGGHNEQFF.

The chain links TRBV19 to TRBJ1-4, with a tentative D call TRBD1 (6 bases). V gave up 3 bases and J gave up 8 bases, with 16 bases separating them. The CDR3 runs to 15 residues. The germline CDR1 and CDR2 sequences are LNHDA and SQIVND (reference sequence). The CDR3 protein is CASSIGGQDVEKLFF. CDR3 DNA sequence: TGTGCCAGTAGTATTGGGGGGCAGGACGTGGAAAAACTGTTTTTT.

The gene calls are TRBV11-2 and TRBJ2-4; D gene ambiguous. Trimming left V 5 bases short and J 0 bases short, with 14 bases between. The CDR3 spans 16 residues. CDR1 and CDR2 (germline): SGHAT, FQNNGV. The CDR3 spells CASSQNPGRAKNIQYF. The DNA for the CDR3 is TGTGCCAGCAGCCAAAACCCCGGAAGAGCCAAAAACATTCAGTACTTC.

This sequence joins TRBV2 and TRBJ1-1, with TRBD1 as a possible D gene (5 bases). From germline, CDR1 is SNHLY and CDR2 FYNNEI. CDR3 size: 14 residues. V was pared by 4 bases and J by 3 bases, with 12 bases between. CDR3 amino acids: CASSVDRTYTEAFF. CDR3 DNA sequence: TGTGCCAGCAGTGTCGACAGAACATACACTGAAGCTTTCTTT.

This clone showed up just once. The chain recombines TRBV10-2 with TRBJ2-7; 8 bases line up with TRBD2. The CDR3 sequence is 15 residues long. The germline V gene has CDR1 WSHSY and CDR2 SAAADI. V lost 0 bases, J lost 2 bases, and 3 bases stayed unmatched. CDR3 sequence (DNA): TGCGCCAGCAGTGAGTCGTCGGGGGGGCCCTACGAGCAGTACTTC. As protein: CASSESSGGPYEQYF.

J is TRBJ1-5 and V is TRBV7-9; possibly TRBD1 for D (5 bases). V was shortened by 1 base and J by 0 bases, with 7 bases between the two germline ends. CDR1 and CDR2 (germline): SEHNR, FQNEAQ (reference sequence). The length of the CDR3 is 15 residues. CDR3 nucleotide sequence: TGTGCCAGCAGCTTAGAACAGGATAGCAATCAGCCCCAGCATTTT. Protein: CASSLEQDSNQPQHF.

The chain joins TRBV5-1 to TRBJ2-7; D is possibly TRBD1 (5 bases). This CDR3 has 14 residues. The germline V gene encodes CDR1 SGHRS and CDR2 YFSETQ. V was shortened by 0 bases and J by 3 bases, with 10 bases between the two germline ends. The CDR3: CASSLAGRDYEQYF. CDR3 DNA: TGCGCCAGCAGCTTGGCAGGGCGCGACTACGAGCAGTACTTC.

On this clone itself: A junction boundary mismatches the germline segment, possibly from a read error. The CDR3 DNA is TGCGCCAGCAGCCAAGTCGGGGGGACGAGAATGCTATTC. It codes for CASSQVGGTRMLF. The gene calls are TRBV4-3 and TRBJ2-7; 7 positions agree with TRBD2. The CDR3 sequence is 13 residues long. The germline gives CDR1 LGHNA, CDR2 YSLEER.